A selection of T cell receptor beta chains follows, all from one sample in a study of blood T cell repertoires in COVID-19. Sequenced by immunoSEQ multiplex PCR; TCRdb stores in-frame clones only, minus some. Of nearly 200,000 clones listed, about 88% are singletons. The sequenced material came from peripheral blood. The receptors shown here come from a woman aged 40 to 50 who had recovered from COVID-19. The CDR3 runs from the conserved cysteine through the conserved F or W. D genes are given only for firm matches. Clone size appears in some rows only: once, few, many, or a class for an expanded clone.

CDR3 protein: CASSQEPRGSGRVSTDTQYF
CDR3 DNA: TGCGCCAGCAGCCAAGAGCCCAGGGGCAGCGGGAGGGTTAGCACAGATACGCAGTATTTT
V gene: TRBV4-1
J gene: TRBJ2-3
D gene: TRBD2
clone size: NA

CDR3 protein: CASSVVSGGLTKEGANVLTF
CDR3 DNA: TGTGCCAGCAGCGTAGTTAGCGGAGGACTGACGAAAGAAGGGGCCAACGTCCTGACTTTC
V gene: TRBV9
J gene: TRBJ2-6
D gene: NA
clone size: NA

CDR3 protein: CASSLAGLADNEQFF
CDR3 DNA: TGTGCCAGCAGCTTAGCCGGACTAGCGGACAATGAGCAGTTCTTC
V gene: TRBV11-3
J gene: TRBJ2-1
D gene: TRBD2
clone size: NA

CDR3 protein: CASSLVGTGGYGGANVLTF
CDR3 DNA: TGCGCCAGCAGCTTGGTCGGGACAGGGGGTTATGGTGGGGCCAACGTCCTGACTTTC
V gene: TRBV5-1
J gene: TRBJ2-6
D gene: TRBD1
clone size: NA

CDR3 protein: CASSPRSSGTSYEQYF
CDR3 DNA: TGTGCCAGCAGCCCCCGTTCAAGCGGGACCTCCTACGAGCAGTACTTC
V gene: TRBV7-6
J gene: TRBJ2-7
D gene: TRBD2
clone size: NA

CDR3 protein: CASSRSNYEQYF
CDR3 DNA: TGTGCCAGCAGCCGAAGCAACTACGAGCAGTACTTC
V gene: TRBV5-5
J gene: TRBJ2-7
D gene: NA
clone size: NA

CDR3 protein: CASSGQVPYEQYF
CDR3 DNA: TGTGCCAGCAGCGGACAGGTTCCCTACGAGCAGTACTTC
V gene: TRBV27
J gene: TRBJ2-7
D gene: TRBD1
clone size: NA

CDR3 protein: CASSKTSGDFYEQYF
CDR3 DNA: TGTGCCAGTAGTAAGACTAGCGGGGACTTCTACGAGCAGTACTTC
V gene: TRBV19
J gene: TRBJ2-7
D gene: TRBD2
clone size: NA

CDR3 protein: CASSRDRNTIYF
CDR3 DNA: TGTGCCAGCAGTCGAGACAGAAACACCATATATTTT
V gene: TRBV6-5
J gene: TRBJ1-3
D gene: NA
clone size: once

CDR3 protein: CSAGGQKETQYF
CDR3 DNA: TGCAGCGCCGGAGGGCAGAAAGAGACCCAGTACTTC
V gene: TRBV29-1
J gene: TRBJ2-5
D gene: NA
clone size: NA

CDR3 protein: CASSLNQGVNTEAFF
CDR3 DNA: TGTGCCAGCAGCTTGAATCAAGGGGTGAACACTGAAGCTTTCTTT
V gene: TRBV5-6
J gene: TRBJ1-1
D gene: NA
clone size: NA

CDR3 protein: CASSPGTGNGYTF
CDR3 DNA: TGTGCCAGCTCACCTGGGACAGGGAATGGCTACACCTTC
V gene: TRBV18
J gene: TRBJ1-2
D gene: TRBD1
clone size: NA

CDR3 protein: CASSLSYDPRQETQYF
CDR3 DNA: TGTGCCAGCAGCTTATCGTATGATCCCAGGCAAGAGACCCAGTACTTC
V gene: TRBV5-6
J gene: TRBJ2-5
D gene: NA
clone size: NA

CDR3 protein: CASSLEGLSYNEQFF
CDR3 DNA: TGTGCCAGCAGCCTAGAGGGACTCAGCTACAATGAGCAGTTCTTC
V gene: TRBV6-5
J gene: TRBJ2-1
D gene: NA
clone size: NA

CDR3 protein: CASSFPLAGVTDTQYF
CDR3 DNA: TGTGCCAGCAGCTTCCCTTTAGCGGGAGTTACAGATACGCAGTATTTT
V gene: TRBV7-6
J gene: TRBJ2-3
D gene: TRBD2
clone size: NA

CDR3 protein: CASSALAEMTGSYNEQFF
CDR3 DNA: TGTGCCAGTAGTGCACTAGCGGAAATGACGGGGTCCTACAATGAGCAGTTCTTC
V gene: TRBV19
J gene: TRBJ2-1
D gene: TRBD2
clone size: NA

CDR3 protein: CASSLGSTSGNTIYF
CDR3 DNA: TGCGCCAGCAGCTTGGGGTCAACTTCTGGAAACACCATATATTTT
V gene: TRBV5-1
J gene: TRBJ1-3
D gene: NA
clone size: NA

CDR3 protein: CASSATEMSGYTF
CDR3 DNA: TGTGCCAGCTCAGCGACAGAAATGAGCGGCTACACCTTC
V gene: TRBV18
J gene: TRBJ1-2
D gene: NA
clone size: NA

CDR3 protein: CASSSTSGWESLPRENTDTQYF
CDR3 DNA: TGTGCCAGCAGTTCGACTAGCGGGTGGGAAAGTCTACCCAGGGAAAACACAGATACGCAGTATTTT
V gene: TRBV27
J gene: TRBJ2-3
D gene: TRBD2
clone size: NA

CDR3 protein: CASRRLAGNHSYNEQFF
CDR3 DNA: TGTGCCAGCAGACGACTAGCGGGAAACCACTCCTACAATGAGCAGTTCTTC
V gene: TRBV3-1/TRBV3-2
J gene: TRBJ2-1
D gene: TRBD2
clone size: NA

CDR3 protein: CASSFTGQGYEKLFF
CDR3 DNA: TGTGCCAGCAGCTTTACGGGACAGGGGTATGAAAAACTGTTTTTT
V gene: TRBV11-2
J gene: TRBJ1-4
D gene: TRBD1
clone size: once

CDR3 protein: CASSARPGGQETQYF
CDR3 DNA: TGTGCCAGCAGCGCCAGACCAGGGGGGCAAGAGACCCAGTACTTC
V gene: TRBV9
J gene: TRBJ2-5
D gene: NA
clone size: NA

CDR3 protein: CASSLGYRASGNTIYF
CDR3 DNA: TGCGCCAGCAGCTTAGGTTACAGGGCCTCTGGAAACACCATATATTTT
V gene: TRBV5-1
J gene: TRBJ1-3
D gene: NA
clone size: NA

CDR3 protein: CASSLAGGAGNQPQHF
CDR3 DNA: TGTGCCAGCAGCTTAGCTGGTGGGGCGGGCAATCAGCCCCAGCATTTT
V gene: TRBV7-9
J gene: TRBJ1-5
D gene: NA
clone size: NA

CDR3 protein: CSASDRQGAPKLFF
CDR3 DNA: TGCAGTGCTAGTGACCGACAGGGGGCCCCAAAACTGTTTTTT
V gene: TRBV20-1
J gene: TRBJ1-4
D gene: TRBD1
clone size: NA

CDR3 protein: CASTRAQETQYF
CDR3 DNA: TGTGCCAGCACCAGGGCCCAAGAGACCCAGTACTTC
V gene: TRBV12-3/TRBV12-4
J gene: TRBJ2-5
D gene: NA
clone size: NA

CDR3 protein: CASSFNGQGGETQYF
CDR3 DNA: TGCGCCAGCAGCTTCAACGGACAGGGAGGGGAGACCCAGTACTTC
V gene: TRBV5-1
J gene: TRBJ2-5
D gene: NA
clone size: NA

CDR3 protein: CASSWITARGNTGELFF
CDR3 DNA: TGCGCCAGCAGCTGGATTACGGCAAGGGGGAACACCGGGGAGCTGTTTTTT
V gene: TRBV5-1
J gene: TRBJ2-2
D gene: NA
clone size: NA

CDR3 protein: CASSLDQTGVSPLHF
CDR3 DNA: TGTGCCAGCAGCTTAGATCAGACAGGGGTTTCACCCCTCCACTTT
V gene: TRBV11-2
J gene: TRBJ1-6
D gene: TRBD1
clone size: NA

CDR3 protein: CASSTDRQGTRYEQYF
CDR3 DNA: TGTGCCAGTAGTACCGATCGACAGGGGACTCGCTACGAGCAGTACTTC
V gene: TRBV19
J gene: TRBJ2-7
D gene: TRBD1
clone size: NA

CDR3 protein: CASSSRGYSGNTIYF
CDR3 DNA: TGTGCCAGCAGCTCCAGGGGATACTCTGGAAACACCATATATTTT
V gene: TRBV11-2
J gene: TRBJ1-3
D gene: NA
clone size: NA

CDR3 protein: CASSQEMTGRQETQYF
CDR3 DNA: TGTGCCAGCAGCCAAGAGATGACAGGGAGACAAGAGACCCAGTACTTC
V gene: TRBV4-2
J gene: TRBJ2-5
D gene: TRBD1
clone size: NA

CDR3 protein: CASSTGPGGIDNEQFF
CDR3 DNA: TGTGCCAGTAGTACAGGCCCGGGGGGGATTGACAATGAGCAGTTCTTC
V gene: TRBV19
J gene: TRBJ2-1
D gene: TRBD2
clone size: NA

CDR3 protein: CASSPDTSYEQYF
CDR3 DNA: TGTGCCAGCAGTCCGGACACGTCCTACGAGCAGTACTTC
V gene: TRBV5-8
J gene: TRBJ2-7
D gene: NA
clone size: few

CDR3 protein: CASSPRTTSGTPGNEQFF
CDR3 DNA: TGTGCCAGCAGCCCCCGGACCACTAGCGGGACACCCGGCAATGAGCAGTTCTTC
V gene: TRBV13
J gene: TRBJ2-1
D gene: TRBD2
clone size: NA

CDR3 protein: CASSPTQGVVNEQYF
CDR3 DNA: TGTGCCAGCTCACCGACACAGGGTGTAGTAAACGAGCAGTACTTC
V gene: TRBV18
J gene: TRBJ2-7
D gene: NA
clone size: NA

CDR3 protein: CASRSTGDSEQFF
CDR3 DNA: TGTGCCAGCAGATCCACAGGGGATAGTGAGCAGTTCTTC
V gene: TRBV6-5
J gene: TRBJ2-1
D gene: TRBD1
clone size: NA

CDR3 protein: CASSLQNTEAFF
CDR3 DNA: TGTGCCAGCAGCTTACAGAACACTGAAGCTTTCTTT
V gene: TRBV13
J gene: TRBJ1-1
D gene: NA
clone size: once

CDR3 protein: CASSPTTGGGEKLFF
CDR3 DNA: TGTGCCAGCTCACCGACGACAGGGGGCGGGGAAAAACTGTTTTTT
V gene: TRBV18
J gene: TRBJ1-4
D gene: TRBD1
clone size: NA

CDR3 protein: CSASRPGAAEAFF
CDR3 DNA: TGCAGTGCTAGTAGACCAGGGGCAGCTGAAGCTTTCTTT
V gene: TRBV20-1
J gene: TRBJ1-1
D gene: NA
clone size: NA